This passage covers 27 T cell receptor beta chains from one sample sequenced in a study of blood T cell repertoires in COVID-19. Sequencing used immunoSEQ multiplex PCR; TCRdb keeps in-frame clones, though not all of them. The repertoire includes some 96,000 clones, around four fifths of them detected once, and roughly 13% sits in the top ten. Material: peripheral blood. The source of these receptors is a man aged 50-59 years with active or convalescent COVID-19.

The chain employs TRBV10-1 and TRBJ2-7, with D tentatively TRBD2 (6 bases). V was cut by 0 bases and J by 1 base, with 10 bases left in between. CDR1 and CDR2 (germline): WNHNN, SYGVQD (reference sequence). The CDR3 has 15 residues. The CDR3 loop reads CASSESVGLSYEQYF. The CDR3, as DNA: TGCGCCAGCAGTGAGTCTGTGGGACTGTCCTACGAGCAGTACTTC.

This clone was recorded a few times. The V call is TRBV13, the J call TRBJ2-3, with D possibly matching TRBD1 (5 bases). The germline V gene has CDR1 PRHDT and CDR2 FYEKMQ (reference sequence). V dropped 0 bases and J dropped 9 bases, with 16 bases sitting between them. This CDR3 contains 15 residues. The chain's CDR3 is CASSLGLGPAGTQYF. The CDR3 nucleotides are TGTGCCAGCAGCTTAGGTCTTGGGCCTGCAGGGACGCAGTATTTT.

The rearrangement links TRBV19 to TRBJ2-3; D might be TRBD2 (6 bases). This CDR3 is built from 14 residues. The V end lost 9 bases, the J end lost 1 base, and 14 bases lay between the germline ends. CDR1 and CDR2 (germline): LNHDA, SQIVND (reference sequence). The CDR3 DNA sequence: TGTGCCAGCGCTCCGGGAGAAGGCACAGATACGCAGTATTTT. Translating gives CASAPGEGTDTQYF.

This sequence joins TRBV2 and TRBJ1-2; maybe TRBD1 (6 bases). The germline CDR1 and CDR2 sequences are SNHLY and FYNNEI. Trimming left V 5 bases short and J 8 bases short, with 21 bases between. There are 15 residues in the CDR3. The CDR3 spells CASSRTAPSVVGYTF. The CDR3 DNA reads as TGTGCCAGCAGTAGGACAGCGCCGAGCGTGGTGGGCTACACCTTC.

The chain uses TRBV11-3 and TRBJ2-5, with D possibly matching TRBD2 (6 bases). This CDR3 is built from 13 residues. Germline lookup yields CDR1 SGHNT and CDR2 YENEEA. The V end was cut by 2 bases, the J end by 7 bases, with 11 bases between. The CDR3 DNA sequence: TGTGCCAGCAGCTTACTAGGGCGGGGGACCCAGTACTTC. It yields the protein CASSLLGRGTQYF. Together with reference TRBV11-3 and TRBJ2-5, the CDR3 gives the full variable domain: EAGVVQSPRYKIIEKKQPVAFWCNPISGHNTLYWYLQNLGQGPELLIRYENEEAVDDSQLPKDRFSAERLKGVDSTLKIQPAELGDSAVYLCASSLLGRGTQYFGPGTRLLVL.

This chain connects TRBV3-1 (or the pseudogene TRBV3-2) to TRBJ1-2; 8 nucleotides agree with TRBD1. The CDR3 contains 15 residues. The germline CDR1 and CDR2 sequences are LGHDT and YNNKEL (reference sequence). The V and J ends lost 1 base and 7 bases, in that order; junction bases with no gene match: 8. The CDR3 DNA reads TGTGCCAGCAGCCAAGGGGCTGGGACAGGCGCTGGCTACACCTTC. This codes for CASSQGAGTGAGYTF.

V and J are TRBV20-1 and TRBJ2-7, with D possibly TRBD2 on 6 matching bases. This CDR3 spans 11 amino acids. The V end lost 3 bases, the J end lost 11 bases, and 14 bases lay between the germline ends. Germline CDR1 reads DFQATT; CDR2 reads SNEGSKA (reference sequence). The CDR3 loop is CSASGREVEYF. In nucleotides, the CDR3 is TGCAGTGCTAGTGGCAGGGAGGTTGAGTACTTC.

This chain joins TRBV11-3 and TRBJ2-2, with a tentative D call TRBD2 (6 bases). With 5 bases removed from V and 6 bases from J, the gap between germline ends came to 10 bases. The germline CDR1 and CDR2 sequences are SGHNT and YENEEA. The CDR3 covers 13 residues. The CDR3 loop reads CASSGGSSGELFF. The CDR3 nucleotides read TGTGCCAGCAGCGGAGGGTCCTCCGGGGAGCTGTTTTTT.

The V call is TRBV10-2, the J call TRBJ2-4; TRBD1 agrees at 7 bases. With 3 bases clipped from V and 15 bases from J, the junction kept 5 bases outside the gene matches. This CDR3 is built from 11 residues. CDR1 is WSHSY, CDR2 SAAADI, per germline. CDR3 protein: CASSEQGPGYF. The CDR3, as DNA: TGCGCCAGCAGTGAACAGGGGCCAGGGTACTTC.

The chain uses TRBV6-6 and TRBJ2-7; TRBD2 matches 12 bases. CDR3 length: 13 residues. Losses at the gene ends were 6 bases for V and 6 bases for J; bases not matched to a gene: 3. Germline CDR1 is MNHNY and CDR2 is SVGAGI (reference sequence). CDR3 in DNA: TGTGCCAGCAGGCTAGCGGGAGGGCTCGAGCAGTACTTC. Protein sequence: CASRLAGGLEQYF.

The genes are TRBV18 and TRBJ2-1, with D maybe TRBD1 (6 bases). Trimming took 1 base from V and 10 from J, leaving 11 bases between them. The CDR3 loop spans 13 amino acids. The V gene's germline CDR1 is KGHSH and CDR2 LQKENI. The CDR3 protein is CASSPHEQGEQFF. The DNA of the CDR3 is TGTGCCAGCTCACCACATGAACAGGGCGAGCAGTTCTTC.

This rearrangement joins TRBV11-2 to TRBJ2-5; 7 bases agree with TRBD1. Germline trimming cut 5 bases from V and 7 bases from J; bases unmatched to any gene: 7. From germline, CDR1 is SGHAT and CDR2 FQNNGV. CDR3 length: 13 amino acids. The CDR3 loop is CASSPDREATQYF. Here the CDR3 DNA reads TGTGCCAGCAGCCCCGACAGGGAAGCGACCCAGTACTTC. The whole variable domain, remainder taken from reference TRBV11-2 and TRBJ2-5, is EAGVAQSPRYKIIEKRQSVAFWCNPISGHATLYWYQQILGQGPKLLIQFQNNGVVDDSQLPKDRFSAERLKGVDSTLKIQPAKLEDSAVYLCASSPDREATQYFGPGTRLLVL.

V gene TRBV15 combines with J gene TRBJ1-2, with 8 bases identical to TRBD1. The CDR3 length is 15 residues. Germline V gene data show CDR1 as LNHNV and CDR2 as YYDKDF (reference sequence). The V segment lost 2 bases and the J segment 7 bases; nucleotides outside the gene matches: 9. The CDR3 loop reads CATSRPGTGRGGYTF. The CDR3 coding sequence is TGTGCCACCAGCAGACCCGGGACAGGTCGAGGTGGCTACACCTTC.

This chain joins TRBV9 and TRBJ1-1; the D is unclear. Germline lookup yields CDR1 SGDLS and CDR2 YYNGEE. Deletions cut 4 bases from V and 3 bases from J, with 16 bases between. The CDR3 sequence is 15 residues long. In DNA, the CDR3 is TGTGCCAGCAGCCCTCAGTTTGTGTTTGACACTGAAGCTTTCTTT. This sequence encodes CASSPQFVFDTEAFF.

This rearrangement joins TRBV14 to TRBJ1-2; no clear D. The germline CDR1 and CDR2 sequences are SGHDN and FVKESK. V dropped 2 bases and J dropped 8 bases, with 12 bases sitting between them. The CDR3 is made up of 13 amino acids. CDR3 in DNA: TGTGCCAGCAGCCAATCTACCAGCGGCGGCTACACCTTC. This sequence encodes CASSQSTSGGYTF.

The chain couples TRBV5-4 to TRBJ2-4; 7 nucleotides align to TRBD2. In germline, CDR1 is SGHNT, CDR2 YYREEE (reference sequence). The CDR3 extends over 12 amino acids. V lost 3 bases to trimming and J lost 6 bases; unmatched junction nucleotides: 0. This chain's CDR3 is CASSWGGNIQYF. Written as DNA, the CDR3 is TGTGCCAGCAGCTGGGGGGGAAACATTCAGTACTTC.

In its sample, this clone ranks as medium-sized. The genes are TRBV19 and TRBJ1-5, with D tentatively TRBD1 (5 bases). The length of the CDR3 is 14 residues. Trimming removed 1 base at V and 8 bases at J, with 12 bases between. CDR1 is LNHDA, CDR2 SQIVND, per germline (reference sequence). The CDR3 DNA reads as TGTGCCAGTAGTATAGGTCTCGACAGAAAGCCCCAGCATTTT. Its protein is CASSIGLDRKPQHF.

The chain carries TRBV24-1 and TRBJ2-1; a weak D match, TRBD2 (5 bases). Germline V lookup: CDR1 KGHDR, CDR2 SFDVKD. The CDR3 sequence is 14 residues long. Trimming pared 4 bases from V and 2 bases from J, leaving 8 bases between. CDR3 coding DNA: TGTGCCACCAGTGAGACTAATGCCTACAATGAGCAGTTCTTC. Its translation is CATSETNAYNEQFF.

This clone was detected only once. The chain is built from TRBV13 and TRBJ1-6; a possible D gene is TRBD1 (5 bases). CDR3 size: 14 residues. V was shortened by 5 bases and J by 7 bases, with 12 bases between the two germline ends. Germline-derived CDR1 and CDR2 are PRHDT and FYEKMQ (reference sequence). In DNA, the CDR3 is TGTGCCAGCAGCCCCGTGGGGGGGAATTCACCCCTCCACTTT. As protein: CASSPVGGNSPLHF.

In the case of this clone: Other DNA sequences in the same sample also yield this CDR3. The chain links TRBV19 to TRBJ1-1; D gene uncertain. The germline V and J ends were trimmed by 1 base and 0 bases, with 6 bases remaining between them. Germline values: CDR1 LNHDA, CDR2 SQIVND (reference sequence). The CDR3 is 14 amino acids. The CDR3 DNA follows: TGTGCCAGTAGTATAGGACAAATGAACACTGAAGCTTTCTTT. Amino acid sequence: CASSIGQMNTEAFF.

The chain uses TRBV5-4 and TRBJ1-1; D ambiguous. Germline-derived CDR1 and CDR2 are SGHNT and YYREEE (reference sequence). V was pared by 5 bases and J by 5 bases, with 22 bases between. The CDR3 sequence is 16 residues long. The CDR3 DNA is TGTGCCAGCAGTGTGCCTTTGGGCGGCGGGAAAACTGAAGCTTTCTTT. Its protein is CASSVPLGGGKTEAFF.

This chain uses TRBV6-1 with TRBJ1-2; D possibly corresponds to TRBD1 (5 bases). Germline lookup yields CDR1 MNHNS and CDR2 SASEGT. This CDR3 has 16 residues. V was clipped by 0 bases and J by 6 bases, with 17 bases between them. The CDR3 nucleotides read TGTGCCAGCAGTGAAGCTTTGAATACAGGTAGTAATGGCTACACCTTC. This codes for CASSEALNTGSNGYTF.

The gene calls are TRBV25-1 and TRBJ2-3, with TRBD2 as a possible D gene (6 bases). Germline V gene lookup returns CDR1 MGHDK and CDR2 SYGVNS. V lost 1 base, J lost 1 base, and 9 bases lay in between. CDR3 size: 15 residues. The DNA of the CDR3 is TGTGCCAGCAGTGAATCTCCGGGGGGCACAGATACGCAGTATTTT. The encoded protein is CASSESPGGTDTQYF.

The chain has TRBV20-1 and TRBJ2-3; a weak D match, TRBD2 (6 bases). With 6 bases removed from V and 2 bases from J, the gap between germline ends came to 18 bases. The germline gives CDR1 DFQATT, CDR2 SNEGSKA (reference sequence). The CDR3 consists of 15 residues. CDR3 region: CSASGDWIYTDTQYF. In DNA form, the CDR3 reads TGCAGTGCCAGTGGGGACTGGATCTACACAGATACGCAGTATTTT.

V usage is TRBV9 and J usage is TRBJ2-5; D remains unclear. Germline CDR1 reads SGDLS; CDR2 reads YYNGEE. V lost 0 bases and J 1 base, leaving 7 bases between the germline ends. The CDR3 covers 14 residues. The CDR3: CASSVAASQETQYF. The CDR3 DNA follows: TGTGCCAGCAGCGTAGCTGCCAGCCAAGAGACCCAGTACTTC.

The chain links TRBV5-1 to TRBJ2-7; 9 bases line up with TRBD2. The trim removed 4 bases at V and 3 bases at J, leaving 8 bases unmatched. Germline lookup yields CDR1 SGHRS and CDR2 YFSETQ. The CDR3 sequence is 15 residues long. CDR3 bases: TGCGCCAGCAGCCCGGGACTAGCCCCCCACTACGAGCAGTACTTC. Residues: CASSPGLAPHYEQYF. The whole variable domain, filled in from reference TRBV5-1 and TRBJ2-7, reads KAGVTQTPRYLIKTRGQQVTLSCSPISGHRSVSWYQQTPGQGLQFLFEYFSETQRNKGNFPGRFSGRQFSNSRSEMNVSTLELGDSALYLCASSPGLAPHYEQYFGPGTRLTVT.

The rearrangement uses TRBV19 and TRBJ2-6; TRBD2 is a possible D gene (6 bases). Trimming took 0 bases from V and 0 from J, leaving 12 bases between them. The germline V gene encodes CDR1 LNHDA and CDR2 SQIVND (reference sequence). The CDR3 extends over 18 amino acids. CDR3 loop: CASSIDGGASSGANVLTF. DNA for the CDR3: TGTGCCAGTAGTATAGATGGAGGGGCTAGCTCTGGGGCCAACGTCCTGACTTTC.